The rows below give T cell receptor beta chains drawn from one sample of a study of regulatory T cells. The method was immunoSEQ multiplex PCR; TCRdb's version includes in-frame clones alone and lacks a portion of them. The sample includes approximately 40,000 clones, about 89% of them seen just once. The sequencing input was conventional CD4+ T cells sorted from blood. These receptors were collected from a person aged 18-30 years with CD3G deficiency. CDR3s include the opening cysteine and the closing phenylalanine or tryptophan. The order of the fields is J gene, clone size, V gene, D gene, CDR3 DNA, CDR3 protein. The D gene is left open where the match is weak. Expanded clones get a size class; other rows say once, few or many, or leave the size out.

>TRBJ2-4|NA|TRBV6-6|TRBD1
TGTGCCAGCAGTCGGACAGGGGTAGGAAACATTCAGTACTTC
CASSRTGVGNIQYF
>TRBJ2-3|NA|TRBV18|TRBD2
TGTGCCAGCTCACCTGCGGGAGCCACAGATACGCAGTATTTT
CASSPAGATDTQYF
>TRBJ2-3|NA|TRBV7-2|NA
TGTGCCAGCAGCTTAGATTTCGCAGATACGCAGTATTTT
CASSLDFADTQYF
>TRBJ2-5|NA|TRBV28|NA
TGTGCCAGCAGTGCGACCGGGACCCTGGAGACCCAGTACTTC
CASSATGTLETQYF
>TRBJ2-7|NA|TRBV6-1|NA
TGTGCCAGCAGGAGTATGTGGGGGGAGCAGTACTTC
CASRSMWGEQYF
>TRBJ1-4|NA|TRBV4-1|NA
TGCGCCAGCAGCCAGTTACTTTATGAAAAACTGTTTTTT
CASSQLLYEKLFF
>TRBJ2-7|NA|TRBV28|NA
TGTGCCAGCAGTTCCGATACCTACGAGCAGTACTTC
CASSSDTYEQYF
>TRBJ2-4|NA|TRBV7-9|NA
TGTGCCAGCAGCTCATCGGGACAAAACATTCAGTACTTC
CASSSSGQNIQYF
>TRBJ2-4|NA|TRBV6-1|NA
TGTGCCAGCAGTGGGACGACGGTAGCCAAAAACATTCAGTACTTC
CASSGTTVAKNIQYF
>TRBJ2-1|NA|TRBV7-8|TRBD1
TGTGCCAGCAGCTTAGTCAGGGGGAACGAGCAGTTCTTC
CASSLVRGNEQFF
>TRBJ2-5|NA|TRBV7-8|NA
TGTGCCAGCAGCTTAGGCCCGGAGGGCCTAGAGACCCAGTACTTC
CASSLGPEGLETQYF
>TRBJ2-3|NA|TRBV6-6|NA
TGTGCCAGCAGTTACCGGGGGGATACGCAGTATTTT
CASSYRGDTQYF
>TRBJ2-5|NA|TRBV7-9|TRBD2
TGTGCCAGCAGCTTAGCTAGCGGGGGGTACCAAGAGACCCAGTACTTC
CASSLASGGYQETQYF
>TRBJ2-7|NA|TRBV6-1|TRBD2
TGTGCCAGCAGTGTCAAAGTCGGGGGGGCCTACGAGCAGTACTTC
CASSVKVGGAYEQYF
>TRBJ2-1|NA|TRBV28|NA
TGTGCCAGCAGCGAGTACGGTTATAGGGGAAGGAATGAGCAGTTCTTC
CASSEYGYRGRNEQFF
>TRBJ2-5|NA|TRBV7-2|NA
TGTGCCAGCAGCTTAGGGCAAGCACTCGGGGAGACCCAGTACTTC
CASSLGQALGETQYF
>TRBJ1-2|once|TRBV10-3|NA
TGTGCCATCAGTGAGGGCAGGGACTATGGCTACACCTTC
CAISEGRDYGYTF
>TRBJ1-4|NA|TRBV19|NA
TGTGCCAGTAGTGACTCGGGGACGAAGCATGAAAAACTGTTTTTT
CASSDSGTKHEKLFF
>TRBJ2-7|NA|TRBV25-1|TRBD2
TGTGCCAGCGAGGCCCGCGGGGGTCGCGAGCAGTACTTC
CASEARGGREQYF
>TRBJ1-2|NA|TRBV11-2|TRBD1
TGTGCCAGCAGCCACACAGGGGGCGGCTATGGCTACACCTTC
CASSHTGGGYGYTF
>TRBJ2-5|NA|TRBV5-1|NA
TGCGCCAGCAGCTTGGGGTCGCGGGATTCTCAAGAGACCCAGTACTTC
CASSLGSRDSQETQYF
>TRBJ2-7|NA|TRBV6-6|NA
TGTGCCAGCAGGCGACAGAGATACGAGCAGTACTTC
CASRRQRYEQYF
>TRBJ1-2|NA|TRBV19|TRBD1
TGTGCCAGTAGAGAGGGACAGGGCTATGGCTACACCTTC
CASREGQGYGYTF
>TRBJ2-3|NA|TRBV30|TRBD2
TGTGCCTGGAGGAGGGCGGGGGGGCGAGATACGCAGTATTTT
CAWRRAGGRDTQYF
>TRBJ2-2|NA|TRBV28|TRBD2
TGTGCCAGCAGTTTCCAATGGACTAGCGAGACCGGGGAGCTGTTTTTT
CASSFQWTSETGELFF
>TRBJ2-7|NA|TRBV6-4|NA
TGTGCCAGCAGGAAGAGACTAGGGTGGGAGCAGTACTTC
CASRKRLGWEQYF
>TRBJ2-5|NA|TRBV19|NA
TGTGCCAGTAGTGGAAGGGTATGGGGAGAGACCCAGTACTTC
CASSGRVWGETQYF
>TRBJ2-4|NA|TRBV7-2|TRBD1
TGTGCCAGCAGCTTAGGGGGACAGGGGATAAACATTCAGTACTTC
CASSLGGQGINIQYF
>TRBJ2-7|NA|TRBV7-9|NA
TGTGCCAGTTCCCAAGACTCTTCCTACGAGCAGTACTTC
CASSQDSSYEQYF
>TRBJ2-3|NA|TRBV19|TRBD1
TGTGCCAGTAGCCGCGGACAGGGGGTGGGCACAGATACGCAGTATTTT
CASSRGQGVGTDTQYF
>TRBJ2-7|NA|TRBV5-1|NA
TGCGCCAGCAGCCCAGGACATGGCAATGACTACGAGCAGTACTTC
CASSPGHGNDYEQYF
>TRBJ1-2|NA|TRBV10-3|TRBD1
TGTGCCATCAGTAGGACAGGAGGCATTGGCTACACCTTC
CAISRTGGIGYTF
>TRBJ2-7|NA|TRBV18|TRBD1
TGTGCCAGCTCGTACGGGACAGGGGGTATCAACGAGCAGTACTTC
CASSYGTGGINEQYF
>TRBJ1-5|NA|TRBV19|NA
TGTGCCAGTAGTACCCGGGCCGATAATCAGCCCCAGCATTTT
CASSTRADNQPQHF
>TRBJ2-1|NA|TRBV15|NA
TGTGCCACCGGGGGCCGGGATGGAGGTATGAGTGAGCAGTTCTTC
CATGGRDGGMSEQFF
>TRBJ2-7|NA|TRBV30|NA
TGTGCCTGGAGTGAACAGGCCGGCGAGCAGTACTTC
CAWSEQAGEQYF
>TRBJ2-2|NA|TRBV28|NA
TGTGCCAGCAGTCGGGCCGGGACTCACACCGGGGAGCTGTTTTTT
CASSRAGTHTGELFF
>TRBJ2-6|NA|TRBV14|NA
TGTGCCAGCAGCCAAGCCTCTGGGGCCAACGTCCTGACTTTC
CASSQASGANVLTF
>TRBJ1-1|NA|TRBV28|NA
TGTGCCAGCAGCCACACCCAGACAGGAACTGAAGCTTTCTTT
CASSHTQTGTEAFF
>TRBJ2-7|NA|TRBV30|TRBD2
TGTGCCTGGGGCCGACTAGCAGAGCAGTACTTC
CAWGRLAEQYF
>TRBJ2-2|NA|TRBV28|NA
TGTGCCAGCAGTTTAAGGAAAGGGACCACCGGGGAGCTGTTTTTT
CASSLRKGTTGELFF
>TRBJ2-7|NA|TRBV6-1|NA
TGTGCCAGCAGTGGGGTGGAGCTGGGGTCCTACGAGCAGTACTTC
CASSGVELGSYEQYF
>TRBJ2-7|NA|TRBV19|NA
TGTGCCAGTAGTCAACTAGCCCTCGCGGGAGAGCAGTACTTC
CASSQLALAGEQYF
>TRBJ2-6|NA|TRBV5-1|TRBD2
TGCGCCAGCAGCTTGGCCGGGGGGACTGGGGCCAACGTCCTGACTTTC
CASSLAGGTGANVLTF
>TRBJ1-2|NA|TRBV5-1|NA
TGCGCCAGCAGCCCGGGACACGCGCCTTCTAACTATGGCTACACCTTC
CASSPGHAPSNYGYTF
>TRBJ2-1|NA|TRBV10-3|NA
TGTGCCATCAGCCGAAGGCAGGGGCGCTACAATGAGCAGTTCTTC
CAISRRQGRYNEQFF
>TRBJ2-1|NA|TRBV20-1|NA
TGCAGTGCCGTGCAATCCAATGAGCAGTTCTTC
CSAVQSNEQFF
>TRBJ2-1|NA|TRBV7-9|NA
TGTGCCAGCACCCGCCAGGAGTCCTACAATGAGCAGTTCTTC
CASTRQESYNEQFF
>TRBJ2-3|NA|TRBV11-2|NA
TGTGCCAGCAGCTTAGAAAGGGGCTCGACGCAGTATTTT
CASSLERGSTQYF
>TRBJ1-6|NA|TRBV11-2|TRBD1
TGTGCCAGCAGCTTAGGGACAGGTGCCTCACCCCTCCACTTT
CASSLGTGASPLHF
>TRBJ2-7|NA|TRBV6-1|NA
TGTGCCAGCAGTCATGGGGGCCACCGCTACGAGCAGTACTTC
CASSHGGHRYEQYF
>TRBJ2-7|NA|TRBV28|NA
TGTGCCAGCACTTACTTCAGGGGAGGCGAGCAGTACTTC
CASTYFRGGEQYF
>TRBJ2-1|once|TRBV28|NA
TGTGCCAGCACCAGACTGGGGAGCTCCTACAATGAGCAGTTCTTC
CASTRLGSSYNEQFF
>TRBJ2-7|NA|TRBV11-2|NA
TGTGCCAGCAGTTCAGATATGAGCTCCTACGAGCAGTACTTC
CASSSDMSSYEQYF
>TRBJ2-3|NA|TRBV7-6|NA
TGTGCCAGCAGCTTAGCCGACACAGATACGCAGTATTTT
CASSLADTDTQYF
>TRBJ1-2|NA|TRBV4-1|NA
TGCGCCAGCAGCCAAAGGGCGGGGTACGAAGGCTACACCTTC
CASSQRAGYEGYTF
>TRBJ2-2|NA|TRBV5-1|TRBD1
TGCGCCAGCAGCCCATACAGGGGGAACACCGGGGAGCTGTTTTTT
CASSPYRGNTGELFF